Each of the 2 T cell receptor beta chains below was sequenced from the same sample in a study of CD8+CD57+ T cells in acquired aplastic anemia. The use of genomic DNA as template underpinned the TCR beta VDJ and CDR3 profiling. Via MiXCR, TCRdb re-called the reads, giving one row per CDR3 protein. Of fewer than 250,000 distinct CDR3 sequences in the sample, less than 60% were seen once. Patients who underwent sequencing had shown CD8+CD57+ cell expansion by flow cytometry. Material for sequencing was sorted CD4+, CD8+, or CD8+CD57+ T cells (not recorded which) from PBMCs. The receptors were gathered from a human donor with aplastic anemia.

The chain carries TRBV7-3 and TRBJ2-5; TRBD2 matches at 7 bases. Germline V gene sequence: CDR1 SGHTA, CDR2 FQGTGA. V was clipped by 5 bases and J by 3 bases; unmatched bases: 12. This CDR3 contains 16 residues. The CDR3 region has the DNA TGTGCCAGCAGCGCACGACAGTGGGGGAGGGAAGAGACCCAGTACTTC. It encodes CASSARQWGREETQYF.

In regard to this clonotype: Germline and junction disagree at one end, which may indicate a read error. J is TRBJ1-5 and V is TRBV2, with D possibly matching TRBD1 (5 bases). CDR1 is SNHLY, CDR2 FYNNEI, per germline. The length of the CDR3 is 15 residues. Written as DNA, the CDR3 is TGTGCCAGCAGTGAAATAGGGCAGGGTGATCAGCTCCAGCATTTT. Its translation is CASSEIGQGDQLQHF.